This TCR beta chain appears in the sequencing data of a study of blood T cells in healthy people across ages. Then a second PCR, running roughly 7 to 11 cycles, was carried out with a sample-barcoded 5' primer and a J-beta primer mix. TCRdb reprocessed the 5' RACE reads with MiXCR, giving one entry per CDR3 protein. The sample has about 1 million distinct CDR3 sequences, around 43% seen once. This CDR3 spans 15 amino acids. In germline, CDR1 is MNHEY, CDR2 SMNVEV (reference sequence). Sample: blood. This receptor was obtained from a woman aged 55 to 70 in good health. The chain uses TRBV27 and TRBJ2-5, with 8 bases aligning to TRBD1. The end of the DNA aligns better with TRBJ2-7, so the J call may be wrong. CDR3 sequence reads: CASSFSGTGLYEQYF. Here the CDR3 DNA reads TGTGCCAGCAGTTTTTCGGGGACAGGCCTCTACGAGCAGTACTTC.